This TCR beta chain emerged from a study of T cells after somatic rescue of genetic block. The CDR3 runs 16 residues. The germline CDR1 and CDR2 sequences are SGHTA and FQGNSA. Trimming took 4 bases from V and 2 from J, leaving 17 bases between them. Measured with immunoSEQ multiplex PCR; TCRdb has only the in-frame clones, and not every one. The sample lists 110,000 or so clones; about 90% were seen once. The sample taken for sequencing was peripheral blood mononuclear cells (PBMCs). The chain combines TRBV7-2 with TRBJ1-1; TRBD1 is a possible D gene (5 bases). The source of this sequence is a young woman. The CDR3 bases are TGTGCCAGCAGCTGGGGGGGTCACAGGTCCAACACTGAAGCTTTCTTT. It translates to CASSWGGHRSNTEAFF.